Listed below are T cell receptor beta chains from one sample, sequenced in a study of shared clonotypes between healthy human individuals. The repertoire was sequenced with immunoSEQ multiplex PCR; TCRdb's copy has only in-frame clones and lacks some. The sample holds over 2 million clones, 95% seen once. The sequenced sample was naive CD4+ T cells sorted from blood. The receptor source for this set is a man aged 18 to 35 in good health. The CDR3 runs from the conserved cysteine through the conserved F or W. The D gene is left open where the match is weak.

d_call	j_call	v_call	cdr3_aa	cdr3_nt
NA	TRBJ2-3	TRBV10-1	CASSEGKGLPTDTQYF	TGCGCCAGCAGTGAGGGTAAAGGCCTTCCCACAGATACGCAGTATTTT
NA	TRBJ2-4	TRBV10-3	CAISAGHEGMTKNIQYF	TGTGCCATCAGCGCTGGTCATGAGGGGATGACCAAAAACATTCAGTACTTC
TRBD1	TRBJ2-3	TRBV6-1	CASMDRLGDTQYF	TGTGCCAGCATGGACAGGTTGGGAGATACGCAGTATTTT
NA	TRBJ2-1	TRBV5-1	CASSPTGHSYNEQFF	TGCGCCAGCAGCCCGACGGGACATTCCTACAATGAGCAGTTCTTC
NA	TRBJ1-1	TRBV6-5	CASSDGYTEAFF	TGTGCCAGCAGCGACGGTTACACTGAAGCTTTCTTT
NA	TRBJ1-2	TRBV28	CASSWTDVNYGYTF	TGTGCCAGCAGTTGGACAGACGTTAACTATGGCTACACCTTC
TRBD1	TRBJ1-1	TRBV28	CASNLETLFSGGNTEAFF	TGTGCCAGCAACCTTGAGACGCTATTCTCAGGGGGGAACACTGAAGCTTTCTTT
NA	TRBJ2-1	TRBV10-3	CAISGLAFNEQFF	TGTGCCATCTCCGGGCTAGCGTTCAATGAGCAGTTCTTC
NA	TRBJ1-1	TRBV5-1	CASSLESGLNTEAFF	TGCGCCAGCAGCTTGGAGTCGGGGTTGAACACTGAAGCTTTCTTT
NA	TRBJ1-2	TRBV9	CASSVGNSNYGYTF	TGTGCCAGCAGCGTAGGTAACAGTAACTATGGCTACACCTTC
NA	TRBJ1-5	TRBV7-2	CASSRTMGNQPQHF	TGTGCCAGCAGCCGAACAATGGGCAATCAGCCCCAGCATTTT
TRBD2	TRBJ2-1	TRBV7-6	CASSLGGTSGYNEQFF	TGTGCCAGCAGCTTAGGCGGGACTAGCGGATACAATGAGCAGTTCTTC
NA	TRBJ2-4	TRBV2	CASSALAKNIQYF	TGTGCCAGCAGTGCTTTGGCCAAAAACATTCAGTACTTC
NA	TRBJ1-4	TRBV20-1	CSARGIYGLFF	TGCAGTGCTAGAGGGATATACGGGCTGTTTTTT
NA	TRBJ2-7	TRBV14	CASSQGQFTSYEQYF	TGTGCCAGCAGCCAGGGACAATTCACTTCCTACGAGCAGTACTTC
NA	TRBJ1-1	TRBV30	CAWRKLGDTEAFF	TGTGCCTGGAGGAAGCTGGGGGACACTGAAGCTTTCTTT
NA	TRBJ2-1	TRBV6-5	CASRKGDEQFF	TGTGCCAGCAGAAAGGGGGATGAGCAGTTCTTC
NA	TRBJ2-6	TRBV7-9	CASSTDTQFHSGANVLTF	TGTGCCAGCAGTACGGACACGCAGTTTCACTCTGGGGCCAACGTCCTGACTTTC
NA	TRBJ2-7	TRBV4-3	CASSQDRGLPYEQYF	TGCGCCAGCAGCCAAGACAGGGGACTTCCCTACGAGCAGTACTTC